A selection of T cell receptor beta chains follows, all from one sample in a study of OX40 agonist ivuxolimab in advanced cancers. TCRdb's table, derived via immunoSEQ multiplex PCR, lists solely in-frame clones and lacks some. The sample carries more than 50,000 clones, roughly three quarters recorded once. Specimen: CD4+ or CD8+ T cells sorted from blood, collected in a trial of the OX40 agonist ivuxolimab. The receptors come from an adult with an advanced solid tumor such as melanoma, head and neck, liver or kidney cancer. The CDR3 runs from the conserved cysteine through the conserved F or W. Fields, in order: V gene, clone size, D gene, J gene, CDR3 protein, CDR3 DNA. The D gene is left open where the match is weak. For some rows the clone size is stated as once, few or many, or as a class when expanded; others skip it.

>TRBV30|-|-|TRBJ2-3
CAWTTSSTDTQYF
TGTGCCTGGACCACCTCCTCCACAGATACGCAGTATTTT
>TRBV7-2|-|-|TRBJ2-6
CASSRGDGSGANVLTF
TGTGCCAGCAGCCGTGGCGACGGGTCCGGGGCCAACGTCCTGACTTTC
>TRBV30|-|-|TRBJ2-4
CAWTPLENIQYF
TGTGCCTGGACCCCGTTGGAAAACATTCAGTACTTC
>TRBV28|-|-|TRBJ2-4
CASSPGLSKSLAKNIQYF
TGTGCCAGCAGTCCGGGGCTTTCAAAGTCCCTAGCCAAAAACATTCAGTACTTC
>TRBV9|-|-|TRBJ1-2
CASSVGDSAGYTF
TGTGCCAGCAGCGTAGGGGATTCGGCTGGCTACACCTTC
>TRBV1|-|-|TRBJ2-1
CTSSQPDLGLAGGSNEQFF
TGCACCAGCAGCCAACCAGACCTGGGACTAGCGGGAGGAAGCAATGAGCAGTTCTTC
>TRBV5-6|-|TRBD1|TRBJ2-1
CASSLGASGRGYNEQFF
TGTGCCAGCAGCTTGGGGGCGAGCGGCAGGGGGTACAATGAGCAGTTCTTC
>TRBV18|-|-|TRBJ2-2
CASSGQSLNTGELFF
TGTGCCAGCTCTGGGCAGTCCTTGAACACCGGGGAGCTGTTTTTT
>TRBV5-1|-|-|TRBJ2-2
CASSLADTEPNTGELFF
TGCGCCAGCAGCTTGGCGGACACCGAACCGAACACCGGGGAGCTGTTTTTT
>TRBV18|-|TRBD1|TRBJ2-3
CASSTSTGPPDTQYF
TGTGCCAGCTCAACTTCGACAGGGCCCCCAGATACGCAGTATTTT
>TRBV7-8|once|-|TRBJ2-5
CASSLVYGTQYF
TGTGCCAGCAGCTTAGTATACGGGACCCAGTACTTC
>TRBV5-1|-|-|TRBJ2-3
CASSPRPGAPNPDTQYF
TGCGCCAGCAGCCCACGCCCGGGAGCCCCTAACCCGGATACGCAGTATTTT
>TRBV2|medium-sized|TRBD1|TRBJ1-4
CASSGQGGATNEKLFF
TGTGCCAGCAGCGGACAGGGGGGAGCAACTAATGAAAAACTGTTTTTT
>TRBV12-5|-|TRBD1|TRBJ2-5
CASGLSNRGRQETQYF
TGTGCTAGTGGTTTGAGTAACAGGGGGCGCCAGGAGACCCAGTACTTC
>TRBV5-1|-|TRBD1|TRBJ2-7
CASSLTGQGYEQYF
TGCGCCAGCAGCTTAACCGGACAGGGTTACGAGCAGTACTTC
>TRBV7-8|once|-|TRBJ2-7
CASRSGNSAYEQYF
TGTGCCAGCAGATCTGGGAACTCGGCCTACGAGCAGTACTTC
>TRBV7-8|-|-|TRBJ1-1
CASRKNLWADMNTEAFF
TGTGCCAGCAGAAAAAACTTATGGGCAGATATGAACACTGAAGCTTTCTTT
>TRBV7-8|-|-|TRBJ2-7
CASSFGGRYEQYF
TGTGCCAGCAGCTTTGGTGGGAGGTACGAGCAGTACTTC
>TRBV28|-|-|TRBJ1-5
CASLGGLGHQRNQPQHF
TGTGCCAGCCTAGGGGGGCTAGGACACCAACGCAATCAGCCCCAGCATTTT
>TRBV19|few|-|TRBJ1-1
CASNPGQNTEAFF
TGTGCCAGTAACCCGGGACAGAACACTGAAGCTTTCTTT
>TRBV7-3|-|-|TRBJ2-6
CASSLLMSWGLSSGANVLTF
TGTGCCAGCAGTTTATTAATGTCTTGGGGGCTGAGCTCTGGGGCCAACGTCCTGACTTTC
>TRBV2|-|TRBD1|TRBJ1-1
CASSDGSGQGWMAFF
TGTGCCAGCAGTGATGGGTCGGGACAGGGGTGGATGGCTTTCTTT
>TRBV2|-|-|TRBJ1-1
CASSAGEITEAFF
TGTGCCAGCAGTGCAGGGGAGATCACTGAAGCTTTCTTT
>TRBV19|once|-|TRBJ2-5
CASSIATFQETQYF
TGTGCCAGTAGTATAGCCACCTTTCAAGAGACCCAGTACTTC
>TRBV7-2|-|TRBD1|TRBJ2-3
CASSLTGSPDTQYF
TGTGCCAGCAGCCTGACAGGGTCCCCAGATACGCAGTATTTT
>TRBV5-1|-|-|TRBJ2-6
CASSSGGFGANVLTF
TGCGCCAGCAGCTCTGGGGGCTTTGGGGCCAACGTCCTGACTTTC
>TRBV6-5|-|TRBD1|TRBJ1-2
CASSYSKRTGESGYTF
TGTGCCAGCAGTTACTCGAAGAGGACAGGGGAAAGTGGCTACACCTTC
>TRBV6-1|-|TRBD2|TRBJ2-3
CASSEVQRETTDTQYF
TGTGCCAGCAGTGAAGTCCAGCGGGAGACTACAGATACGCAGTATTTT
>TRBV6-1|-|-|TRBJ2-2
CASTTGKTGELFF
TGTGCCAGCACCACGGGGAAAACCGGGGAGCTGTTTTTT
>TRBV2|-|TRBD2|TRBJ2-2
CASSDGLAARGNTGELFF
TGTGCCAGCAGTGATGGGCTAGCGGCCAGAGGTAACACCGGGGAGCTGTTTTTT
>TRBV7-9|few|-|TRBJ1-2
CASSHTTIGYGYTF
TGTGCCAGCAGCCACACGACAATTGGCTATGGCTACACCTTC
>TRBV7-9|once|-|TRBJ2-7
CASSFDSYEQYF
TGTGCCAGCAGCTTCGACAGCTACGAGCAGTACTTC
>TRBV2|-|-|TRBJ1-4
CASSRRETNEKLFF
TGTGCCAGCAGCCGACGGGAAACTAATGAAAAACTGTTTTTT
>TRBV23-1|once|-|TRBJ2-5
CARRTWGAQETQYF
TGCGCCAGACGAACTTGGGGGGCCCAAGAGACCCAGTACTTC
>TRBV4-1|-|-|TRBJ1-1
CASSQAHRAVGVF
TGCGCCAGCAGCCAAGCCCACCGGGCAGTAGGGGTCTTT
>TRBV9|-|-|TRBJ2-7
CASSVGGDSSYEQYF
TGTGCCAGCAGCGTCGGGGGGGACAGCTCCTACGAGCAGTACTTC
>TRBV6-4|-|-|TRBJ2-1
CASSPGGAYEQFF
TGTGCCAGCAGCCCGGGTGGGGCATATGAGCAGTTCTTC
>TRBV18|once|-|TRBJ2-7
CASSPADGVGFF
TGTGCCAGCTCACCGGCGGACGGCGTCGGATTCTTC
>TRBV19|-|-|TRBJ2-6
CASRSQDSGANVLTF
TGTGCCAGTAGATCGCAAGATTCTGGGGCCAACGTCCTGACTTTC
>TRBV5-1|few|TRBD1|TRBJ2-3
CASSSRPGTGIDTQYF
TGCGCCAGCAGCTCCCGACCCGGGACAGGAATAGATACGCAGTATTTT
>TRBV5-5|few|-|TRBJ2-7
CASSLVLGSAYEQYF
TGTGCCAGCAGCTTGGTTCTGGGATCCGCCTACGAGCAGTACTTC
>TRBV18|-|TRBD2|TRBJ2-5
CASSPGLQETQYF
TGTGCCAGCTCCCCGGGACTACAAGAGACCCAGTACTTC